A single sample gave rise to the 13 T cell receptor beta chains below, sequenced in a study of blood T cell repertoires in COVID-19. Produced via immunoSEQ multiplex PCR; TCRdb's table is partial and in-frame only. There are roughly 280,000 clones in the sample; approximately 86% occur only once, and about 10% lies in the top ten. Specimen: peripheral blood. Source of these receptors: a man aged 35-49 years with active or convalescent COVID-19.

The J gene is TRBJ2-1, the V gene TRBV5-1, with 10 positions matching TRBD2. V dropped 3 bases and J dropped 7; count of bases not matched to a gene: 7. Germline V gives CDR1 SGHRS, CDR2 YFSETQ. The CDR3 has 15 residues. As DNA, the CDR3 is TGCGCCAGCAGCTCAGGGACTAGCGTAGGGAATGAGCAGTTCTTC. Its protein is CASSSGTSVGNEQFF. The full variable domain, with the rest looked up from reference TRBV5-1 and TRBJ2-1, is KAGVTQTPRYLIKTRGQQVTLSCSPISGHRSVSWYQQTPGQGLQFLFEYFSETQRNKGNFPGRFSGRQFSNSRSEMNVSTLELGDSALYLCASSSGTSVGNEQFFGPGTRLTVL.

This clone showed up just once. This rearrangement joins TRBV7-2 to TRBJ2-2; 7 nucleotides line up with TRBD1. V gave up 5 bases and J gave up 2 bases; unmatched junction bases: 11. CDR3 length: 17 residues. The V gene's germline CDR1 is SGHTA and CDR2 FQGNSA. CDR3: CASSLNSGTVNTGELFF. The CDR3, as DNA: TGTGCCAGCAGCCTGAATTCCGGGACAGTCAACACCGGGGAGCTGTTTTTT.

CDR3 nucleotides: TGTGCCAGCAGCGTAGCGCGGGAGGGCACCGGGGAGCTGTTTTTT. Its translation: CASSVAREGTGELFF. The chain couples TRBV9 to TRBJ2-2; 9 bases agree with TRBD2. The CDR3 has 15 residues. The ends lost 0 bases at V and 4 bases at J; junction bases unmatched: 1. Germline V gene sequence: CDR1 SGDLS, CDR2 YYNGEE.

The chain recombines TRBV5-8 with TRBJ1-6, with D possibly being TRBD1 (5 bases). V gave up 3 bases and J gave up 10 bases, with 11 bases separating them. The CDR3 is made up of 13 amino acids. Germline assignment: CDR1 SGHTS and CDR2 YDEGEE. The CDR3 region has the DNA TGTGCCAGCAGCTCCTCAGGGAGGTCACCCCTCCACTTT. It specifies CASSSSGRSPLHF.

In DNA form, the CDR3 reads TGTGCCAGCAGTTACTCGATGGTTAGCGGGAGTTCCACCTACGAGCAGTACTTC. Translating it yields CASSYSMVSGSSTYEQYF. The chain carries TRBV6-2 or TRBV6-3 and TRBJ2-7; TRBD2 agrees at 9 bases. Germline loops: CDR1 MNHEY, CDR2 SVGEGT. V lost 0 bases and J lost 2; bases outside the gene matches: 11. The length of the CDR3 is 18 residues.

J is TRBJ2-3 and V is TRBV19; D gene ambiguous. V dropped 6 bases and J dropped 3 bases, with 19 bases sitting between them. Germline CDR1 reads LNHDA; CDR2 reads SQIVND (reference sequence). This CDR3 has 16 amino acids. CDR3 DNA sequence: TGTGCCAGTAGAGGCCCCTTTAAAGCGTCGACAGATACGCAGTATTTT. Translating it yields CASRGPFKASTDTQYF.

The V and J genes are TRBV5-4 and TRBJ1-4; 8 positions match TRBD1. With V trimmed by 0 bases and J by 8 bases, 3 bases remained unmatched. CDR1 SGHNT and CDR2 YYREEE come from the germline V gene (reference sequence). The CDR3 has 14 amino acids. CDR3 coding DNA: TGTGCCAGCAGCTTGGGACAGGGGAGAGAAAAACTGTTTTTT. This translates into CASSLGQGREKLFF. The whole variable domain, remainder taken from reference TRBV5-4 and TRBJ1-4, is ETGVTQSPTHLIKTRGQQVTLRCSSQSGHNTVSWYQQALGQGPQFIFQYYREEENGRGNFPPRFSGLQFPNYSSELNVNALELDDSALYLCASSLGQGREKLFFGSGTQLSVL.

This clone was counted between two and nine times. The J gene is TRBJ2-7, the V gene TRBV11-3; D is ambiguous. This CDR3 spans 11 amino acids. The V gene's germline CDR1 is SGHNT and CDR2 YENEEA. V was cut by 4 bases and J by 6 bases, with 7 bases left in between. DNA of the CDR3: TGTGCCAGCAGCTCTTTCGTCGAGCAGTACTTC. This codes for CASSSFVEQYF.

The chain has TRBV6-5 and TRBJ1-2, with a weak D call TRBD1 (6 bases). This CDR3 comprises 15 residues. Trimming cost V 0 bases and J 5 bases, with 13 bases left between them. The germline CDR1 and CDR2 sequences are MNHEY and SVGAGI. CDR3 amino acids: CASSYSMRGGYGYTF. DNA of the CDR3: TGTGCCAGCAGTTACTCGATGAGGGGGGGGTATGGCTACACCTTC.

The chain recombines TRBV5-1 with TRBJ1-2; 10 bases match TRBD1. Germline V gene data show CDR1 as SGHRS and CDR2 as YFSETQ. J lost 2 bases, V lost 2 bases, and 6 bases had no gene match. The CDR3 sequence is 16 residues long. The CDR3 here is CASSLRTGGANYGYTF. DNA of the CDR3: TGCGCCAGCAGCTTACGGACAGGGGGGGCGAACTATGGCTACACCTTC. The entire variable domain, with the rest obtained from reference TRBV5-1 and TRBJ1-2, is as follows: KAGVTQTPRYLIKTRGQQVTLSCSPISGHRSVSWYQQTPGQGLQFLFEYFSETQRNKGNFPGRFSGRQFSNSRSEMNVSTLELGDSALYLCASSLRTGGANYGYTFGSGTRLTVV.

V and J are TRBV19 and TRBJ1-5; 7 positions match TRBD1. V lost 5 bases and J lost 2; bases outside the gene matches: 12. Germline V gene data show CDR1 as LNHDA and CDR2 as SQIVND (reference sequence). This CDR3 region has 17 residues. CDR3 protein: CASSFLRGYGGNQPQHF. The CDR3 region has the DNA TGTGCCAGTAGTTTCCTCAGGGGGTATGGGGGCAATCAGCCCCAGCATTTT.

This clone has a single count. J is TRBJ1-2 and V is TRBV9, with 8 bases fitting TRBD1. V lost 3 bases and J lost 4; bases outside the gene matches: 8. This CDR3 has 15 amino acids. Germline CDR1 SGDLS, CDR2 YYNGEE. The CDR3 region is CASSDPWDRTYGYTF. Here the CDR3 DNA reads TGTGCCAGCAGCGATCCCTGGGACAGGACCTATGGCTACACCTTC.

The rearrangement links TRBV7-2 to TRBJ1-1, with D tentatively TRBD1 (6 bases). The CDR3 runs 15 residues. Per the germline V gene, CDR1 is SGHTA and CDR2 is FQGNSA. Trimming stripped 2 bases from V and 1 base from J, with 11 bases between. CDR3 sequence (DNA): TGTGCCAGCAGCTTAATGGGGGCTGGGAACACTGAAGCTTTCTTT. It codes for CASSLMGAGNTEAFF. The full variable domain, with the rest looked up from reference TRBV7-2 and TRBJ1-1, is GAGVSQSPSNKVTEKGKDVELRCDPISGHTALYWYRQSLGQGLEFLIYFQGNSAPDKSGLPSDRFSAERTGGSVSTLTIQRTQQEDSAVYLCASSLMGAGNTEAFFGQGTRLTVV.